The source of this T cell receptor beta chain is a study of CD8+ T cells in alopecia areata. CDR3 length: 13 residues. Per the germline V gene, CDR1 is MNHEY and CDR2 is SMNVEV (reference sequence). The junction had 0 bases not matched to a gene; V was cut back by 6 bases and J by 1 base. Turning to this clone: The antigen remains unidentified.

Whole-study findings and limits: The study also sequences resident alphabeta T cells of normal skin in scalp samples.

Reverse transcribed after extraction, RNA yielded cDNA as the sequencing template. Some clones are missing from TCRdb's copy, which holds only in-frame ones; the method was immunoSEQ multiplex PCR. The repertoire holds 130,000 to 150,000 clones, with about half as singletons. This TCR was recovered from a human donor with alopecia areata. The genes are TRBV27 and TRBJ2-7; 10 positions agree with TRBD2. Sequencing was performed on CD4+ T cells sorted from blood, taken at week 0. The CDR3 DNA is TGTGCCAGCAGAGCGGGGGGGTCCTACGAGCAGTACTTC. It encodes CASRAGGSYEQYF.